A selection of T cell receptor beta chains follows, all from one sample in a study of early T cells in non-severe SARS-CoV-2 infection. In TCRdb, the 5' RACE reads were re-called with MiXCR into one record per CDR3 protein. Of around 49,000 distinct CDR3 sequences in the sample, around 10% were seen once. The source material was whole blood. These receptor sequences come from an adult who was a healthcare worker with PCR-confirmed SARS-CoV-2 infection or an uninfected control (not recorded which). The CDR3 runs from the conserved cysteine through the conserved F or W. D genes are given only for firm matches. Expanded clones get a size class; other rows say once, few or many, or leave the size out.

j_call d_call v_call clone_size cdr3_aa cdr3_nt
TRBJ2-7 - TRBV5-6 - CASSLERGWGEQYF TGTGCCAGCAGCCTGGAGAGGGGATGGGGCGAGCAGTACTTC
TRBJ2-1 TRBD2 TRBV6-5 - CASSYHYSSGRNYNEQFF TGTGCCAGCAGTTACCATTACTCTAGCGGGAGGAATTACAATGAGCAGTTCTTC
TRBJ2-7 - TRBV5-5 many CASSSWDAPYEQYF TGTGCCAGCAGCTCGTGGGACGCACCCTACGAGCAGTACTTC
TRBJ1-1 - TRBV29-1 many CSVAGILSDTEAFF TGCAGCGTTGCGGGGATTCTGTCGGACACTGAAGCTTTCTTT
TRBJ2-7 TRBD2 TRBV6-2/TRBV6-3 few CASSPSRGGISYEQYF TGTGCCAGCAGTCCCTCGCGCGGGGGAATCTCCTACGAGCAGTACTTC
TRBJ2-5 - TRBV12-3/TRBV12-4 many CASSSIKRTQYF TGTGCCAGCAGTTCGATTAAGCGGACCCAGTACTTC
TRBJ2-6 - TRBV10-2 few CASSTNRAGANVLTF TGCGCCAGCAGCACAAACCGGGCTGGGGCCAACGTCCTGACTTTC
TRBJ2-1 - TRBV20-1 many CSASTANEQFF TGCAGTGCTTCCACTGCCAATGAGCAGTTCTTC
TRBJ2-7 - TRBV7-2 few CASSLGPSSSYEQYF TGTGCCAGCAGCTTAGGTCCGTCTAGCTCCTACGAGCAGTACTTC
TRBJ1-2 TRBD1 TRBV6-5 many CASSWDRELPNYGYTF TGTGCCAGCAGCTGGGACAGGGAGCTTCCAAACTATGGCTACACCTTC
TRBJ2-7 - TRBV27 many CASRRQTHSYEQYF TGTGCCAGCAGAAGACAGACACACTCCTACGAGCAGTACTTC
TRBJ2-1 TRBD2 TRBV29-1 few CSVRLAGVNNEQFF TGCAGCGTTCGCTTAGCGGGAGTCAACAATGAGCAGTTCTTC
TRBJ2-7 TRBD1 TRBV29-1 many CSVISTGNKVEQYF TGCAGCGTGATTTCGACAGGGAATAAGGTTGAGCAGTACTTC
TRBJ2-3 TRBD1 TRBV30 many CAWSLGQGTQYF TGTGCCTGGAGTTTGGGACAGGGGACGCAGTATTTT
TRBJ2-3 TRBD2 TRBV11-2 many CASSLDRASGRPDTQYF TGTGCCAGCAGCTTAGATAGGGCTAGCGGACGACCAGATACGCAGTATTTT
TRBJ2-1 TRBD2 TRBV5-1 few CASSSGTSGRGAHEQFF TGCGCCAGCAGCTCAGGGACTAGCGGGAGGGGTGCCCATGAGCAGTTCTTC
TRBJ1-4 - TRBV7-3 few CASSLSHNEKLFF TGTGCCAGCAGCTTATCACATAATGAAAAACTGTTTTTT
TRBJ2-5 - TRBV20-1 many CSGSSQETQYF TGCAGTGGCAGTTCCCAAGAGACCCAGTACTTC
TRBJ1-5 TRBD1 TRBV7-8 - CASSFSLGVGTGPQPQHF TGTGCCAGCAGCTTTTCCCTTGGGGTCGGGACAGGGCCTCAGCCCCAGCATTTT
TRBJ2-3 - TRBV5-1 few CASSLWDRTDTQYF TGCGCCAGCAGCTTGTGGGATCGCACAGATACGCAGTATTTT